One and the same sample provided the 26 T cell receptor beta chains below, sequenced in a study of T cell repertoires in cytomegalovirus infection. TCRdb fed the reads into MiXCR, producing one record per CDR3 protein. The data show around 530,000 distinct CDR3 sequences, 15% to 20% seen once. The sample taken for sequencing was CD8+ T cells from PBMCs. These receptors all stem from a human donor in good health (CMV status not recorded). Some clones in this sample may be carry-over from other donors' samples.

This clonotype was recorded a few times. V usage is TRBV12-3 or TRBV12-4 and J usage is TRBJ1-1, with D perhaps matching TRBD1 (6 bases). The CDR3 is 16 amino acids. V was shortened by 6 bases and J by 0 bases, with 17 bases between the two germline ends. CDR3 in DNA: TGTGCCAGCAGCCGAGGGAGGGGGAGAATGAACACTGAAGCTTTCTTT. This codes for CASSRGRGRMNTEAFF.

In its sample, this clonotype was seen a few times. The rearrangement links TRBV19 to TRBJ2-6; 8 nucleotides align to TRBD1. The germline V gene has CDR1 LNHDA and CDR2 SQIVND (reference sequence). CDR3 length: 16 residues. With 8 bases clipped from V and 4 bases from J, the junction kept 10 bases outside the gene matches. CDR3 sequence: CASHRTDRAGANVLTF. In nucleotides, the CDR3 is TGTGCCAGTCACAGAACGGACAGGGCGGGGGCCAACGTCCTGACTTTC.

This clonotype was seen ten or more times. The chain joins TRBV28 to TRBJ2-6; D may match TRBD1 or TRBD2 (6 bases each). In germline, CDR1 is MDHEN, CDR2 SYDVKM. The CDR3 loop spans 17 amino acids. Trimming left V 3 bases short and J 2 bases short, with 14 bases between. Written as DNA, the CDR3 is TGTGCCAGCAGTTTTAGGGGGGCGGTCACTGGGGCCAACGTCCTGACTTTC. This encodes CASSFRGAVTGANVLTF.

The rearrangement joins TRBV15 to TRBJ2-3; TRBD2 matches 8 bases. Germline V lookup: CDR1 LNHNV, CDR2 YYDKDF (reference sequence). The length of the CDR3 is 14 residues. Trimming removed 5 bases from V and 3 bases from J; junction bases left unmatched: 4. CDR3 coding DNA: TGTGCCACCAGCTTCCGCGGGGGGACAGATACGCAGTATTTT. Protein: CATSFRGGTDTQYF.

This clonotype has a handful of counts. This chain connects TRBV27 to TRBJ1-1; TRBD1 might be the D (5 bases). Germline lookup yields CDR1 MNHEY and CDR2 SMNVEV (reference sequence). Trimming took 6 bases from V and 1 from J, leaving 18 bases between them. CDR3 length: 16 amino acids. The CDR3: CASSLGRGLGNTEAFF. In DNA form, the CDR3 reads TGTGCCAGCAGCCTGGGTCGGGGGTTGGGGAACACTGAAGCTTTCTTT.

With regard to this clonotype: As the CDR3 is not closed by the conserved phenylalanine or tryptophan, this likely results from a read error. The chain uses TRBV20-1 and TRBJ2-5, with 7 bases lining up with TRBD1. Germline V gene data show CDR1 as DFQATT and CDR2 as SNEGSKA (reference sequence). CDR3 length: 16 residues. The V and J ends lost 6 bases and 5 bases, in that order; junction bases with no gene match: 18. CDR3 DNA sequence: TGCAGTGCCAGACGCTCCCGGGACAGTGAGGGGGAGACCCAGTACTTA. Translation: CSARRSRDSEGETQYL.

This clonotype showed up many times. V is TRBV11-1 and J is TRBJ2-5; 7 bases fit TRBD1. The CDR3 totals 15 residues. Germline CDR1 is SGHAT and CDR2 is FQDESV (reference sequence). J was trimmed by 6 bases and V by 6 bases; bases with no gene match: 13. The CDR3: CASSLLPDRMKTQYF. CDR3 nucleotide sequence: TGTGCCAGCAGTTTACTTCCGGACAGGATGAAGACCCAGTACTTC.

This clonotype occurred a few times. This chain links TRBV29-1 with TRBJ2-1; 9 nucleotides agree with TRBD2. Per the germline V gene, CDR1 is SQVTM and CDR2 is ANQGSEA. CDR3 length equals 16 residues. Trimming took 7 bases from V and 1 from J; bases not matched to a gene: 11. The CDR3 protein is CSGLGRGGRSYNEQFF. The CDR3 DNA reads as TGCAGCGGCCTCGGGCGGGGGGGACGTTCCTACAATGAGCAGTTCTTC.

This clonotype occurred many times. The chain employs TRBV4-1 and TRBJ2-1; D is unclear. The V and J ends lost 3 bases and 2 bases respectively, with 8 bases between them. The CDR3 spans 14 residues. Germline CDR1 and CDR2: MGHRA and YSYEKL. CDR3: CASSHPRAYNEQFF. The CDR3, as DNA: TGCGCCAGCAGCCACCCAAGGGCCTACAATGAGCAGTTCTTC.

The table lists this clonotype with many counts. This chain links TRBV6-5 with TRBJ2-5, with TRBD1 as a possible D gene (7 bases). Between the trimmed V and J ends, which lost 7 bases and 9 bases, there was a span of 12 bases. CDR1 is MNHEY, CDR2 SVGAGI, per germline. The CDR3 runs to 11 residues. CDR3 sequence: CASTQGGAQYF. The CDR3 DNA sequence: TGTGCCAGCACCCAGGGGGGAGCCCAGTACTTC.

There are many counts of this clonotype. V is TRBV27 and J is TRBJ1-5; D gene uncertain. The CDR3 runs to 14 residues. Germline CDR1 reads MNHEY; CDR2 reads SMNVEV (reference sequence). V lost 7 bases to trimming and J lost 5 bases, with 15 bases between them. The CDR3 nucleotides are TGTGCCAGCATCTTCTACGCGGCCCATCAGCCCCAGCATTTT. This sequence encodes CASIFYAAHQPQHF.

This clonotype was detected many times. The genes are TRBV28 and TRBJ2-1; the D gene is possibly TRBD1 (5 bases). V was pared by 8 bases and J by 5 bases, with 22 bases between. The CDR3 spans 16 residues. The germline V gene encodes CDR1 MDHEN and CDR2 SYDVKM. CDR3 bases: TGTGCCAGCGGTGGGTTCGTTTGGGGCTTAGACAATGAGCAGTTCTTC. Protein product: CASGGFVWGLDNEQFF.

The rearrangement joins TRBV9 to TRBJ2-5; TRBD2 might be the D (7 bases). The CDR3 is made up of 15 amino acids. V lost 0 bases and J 4 bases, leaving 13 bases between the germline ends. Germline CDR1 is SGDLS and CDR2 is YYNGEE. The CDR3: CASSVVPGGGETQYF. CDR3 sequence (DNA): TGTGCCAGCAGCGTAGTACCGGGGGGCGGAGAGACCCAGTACTTC.

This clonotype has at least ten counts. V gene TRBV20-1 combines with J gene TRBJ1-5; D gene uncertain. Germline V lookup: CDR1 DFQATT, CDR2 SNEGSKA (reference sequence). V lost 0 bases and J 5 bases, leaving 20 bases between the germline ends. The CDR3 totals 17 residues. This CDR3 is CSARDAAGGAVDQPQHF. The CDR3 DNA is TGCAGTGCTAGAGATGCGGCAGGAGGAGCGGTCGATCAGCCCCAGCATTTT.

This clonotype was picked up many times. V is TRBV6-1 and J is TRBJ1-5, with TRBD1 identical over 8 bases. Trimming cost V 10 bases and J 4 bases; bases outside gene matches: 18. CDR1 and CDR2 (germline): MNHNS, SASEGT. The CDR3 totals 17 residues. DNA for the CDR3: TGTGCCACCGAATTCCTGAAGACAGGGGACCAAAATCAGCCCCAGCATTTT. Protein product: CATEFLKTGDQNQPQHF.

This clonotype was counted between two and nine times. V is TRBV27 and J is TRBJ1-1; D not certain. CDR3 length: 15 amino acids. V was pared by 0 bases and J by 6 bases, with 14 bases between. Germline CDR1 is MNHEY and CDR2 is SMNVEV (reference sequence). CDR3 bases: TGTGCCAGCAGTTTATCGAGGAGGGTAGCCCCTGAAGCTTTCTTT. It specifies CASSLSRRVAPEAFF.

This clonotype was observed at least ten times. The chain links TRBV6-2 or TRBV6-3 to TRBJ2-2; tentative D call: TRBD2 (7 bases). Germline V gene data show CDR1 as MNHEY and CDR2 as SVGEGT. V lost 4 bases and J lost 5, with 17 bases in between. The CDR3 has 16 residues. The CDR3 bases are TGTGCCAGCAGTTTCGGACTAGAGGGGGGGACCGGGGAGCTGTTTTTT. Its protein is CASSFGLEGGTGELFF.

This chain connects TRBV10-2 to TRBJ2-7; D is perhaps TRBD1 or TRBD2 (5 bases each). The ends were cut back, 6 bases at V and 3 bases at J, with 12 bases in the middle. Germline V gene sequence: CDR1 WSHSY, CDR2 SAAADI. This CDR3 region has 13 residues. The CDR3 reads CASSRDPFYEQYF. In DNA form, the CDR3 reads TGCGCCAGCAGCCGGGACCCATTCTACGAGCAGTACTTC.

In this sample, this clonotype turned up many times. V gene TRBV7-9 combines with J gene TRBJ2-5; D is ambiguous. Trimming shortened V by 5 bases and J by 5 bases, and 6 bases separated the two germline ends. Germline assignment: CDR1 SEHNR and CDR2 FQNEAQ (reference sequence). This CDR3 region has 11 residues. DNA of the CDR3: TGTGCCAGCAGCGATCGTGAGACCCAGTACTTC. Translating it yields CASSDRETQYF.

The V gene is TRBV20-1, the J gene TRBJ1-5, with D possibly TRBD1 on 6 matching bases. The germline V gene encodes CDR1 DFQATT and CDR2 SNEGSKA (reference sequence). The CDR3 contains 13 residues. V lost 7 bases and J 2 bases, leaving 12 bases between the germline ends. The CDR3 reads CSGTTGGNQPQHF. CDR3 bases: TGCAGTGGGACGACAGGAGGCAATCAGCCCCAGCATTTT.

V gene TRBV7-9 combines with J gene TRBJ1-5; tentatively, D is TRBD1 (6 bases). Germline V lookup: CDR1 SEHNR, CDR2 FQNEAQ (reference sequence). This CDR3 has 13 amino acids. V lost 5 bases to trimming and J lost 4 bases, with 9 bases between them. The DNA for the CDR3 is TGTGCCAGCAGCCCAGGGGTTAATCAGCCCCAGCATTTT. Translation: CASSPGVNQPQHF.

This clonotype was seen ten or more times. The J gene is TRBJ1-5, the V gene TRBV6-2 or TRBV6-3; no firm D call. V dropped 2 bases and J dropped 0 bases, with 5 bases sitting between them. The germline CDR1 and CDR2 sequences are MNHEY and SVGEGT. The CDR3 has 14 residues. In DNA form, the CDR3 reads TGTGCCAGCAGTTACCTGGATAGCAATCAGCCCCAGCATTTT. This sequence encodes CASSYLDSNQPQHF.

This clonotype was recorded at least ten times. The chain recombines TRBV29-1 with TRBJ2-3; TRBD1 matches 7 bases. V lost 3 bases, J lost 2 bases, and 5 bases stayed unmatched. CDR1 is SQVTM and CDR2 is ANQGSEA in the germline V gene. The CDR3 length is 14 residues. The CDR3 nucleotides are TGCAGCGTTGACGCCGGGACAGACACAGATACGCAGTATTTT. It specifies CSVDAGTDTDTQYF.

This clonotype has at least ten counts. The rearrangement joins TRBV12-3 or TRBV12-4 to TRBJ1-2; 8 positions match TRBD1. V gave up 5 bases and J gave up 8 bases; unmatched junction bases: 7. CDR3 size: 13 residues. DNA of the CDR3: TGTGCCAGCAGTCCTGACAGGGGTGCCGGCTACACCTTC. Translation: CASSPDRGAGYTF.

The chain has TRBV6-6 and TRBJ2-7, with 8 bases aligning to TRBD2. This CDR3 has 13 residues. J gave up 5 bases and V 4 bases, and 4 bases lay outside the gene matches. Germline V gives CDR1 MNHNY, CDR2 SVGAGI (reference sequence). The CDR3 DNA sequence: TGTGCCAGCAGTTTTAGCGGGATAAACGAGCAGTACTTC. It translates to CASSFSGINEQYF.

This clonotype was observed a handful of times. V gene TRBV5-4 combines with J gene TRBJ1-1; TRBD1 matches at 7 bases. The CDR3 loop spans 15 amino acids. J lost 3 bases, V lost 4 bases, and 9 bases had no gene match. Germline-derived CDR1 and CDR2 are SGHNT and YYREEE (reference sequence). This chain's CDR3 is CASSDYRGSDTEAFF. The CDR3 nucleotides are TGTGCCAGCAGCGACTACAGGGGAAGTGACACTGAAGCTTTCTTT. Supplemented by reference TRBV5-4 and TRBJ1-1, the full variable domain reads ETGVTQSPTHLIKTRGQQVTLRCSSQSGHNTVSWYQQALGQGPQFIFQYYREEENGRGNFPPRFSGLQFPNYSSELNVNALELDDSALYLCASSDYRGSDTEAFFGQGTRLTVV.